The next 18 T cell receptor beta chains were all read from a single sample in a study of T cell responses to AZD1222 COVID-19 vaccine. Data came from immunoSEQ multiplex PCR; TCRdb stores just in-frame clones and leaves some out. The sample shows 95,000 to 150,000 clones, 85% to 90% of them seen only once. The specimen was peripheral blood, collected on day 0 of AZD1222 vaccination. The receptors derive from an adult in good health.

Concerning this clone itself: Other nucleotide sequences in the sample specify the same CDR3. The CDR3, as DNA: TGTGCCAGCTCACCGACAGGAGGAACTGAAGCTTTCTTT. This codes for CASSPTGGTEAFF. This rearrangement joins TRBV18 to TRBJ1-1; D is possibly TRBD1 (6 bases). CDR3 length equals 13 residues. CDR1 is KGHSH, CDR2 LQKENI, per germline. Trimming shortened V by 3 bases and J by 5 bases, and 10 bases separated the two germline ends.

The rearrangement links TRBV27 to TRBJ1-2; 8 positions match TRBD1. This CDR3 is built from 16 residues. Germline CDR1 reads MNHEY; CDR2 reads SMNVEV (reference sequence). V dropped 7 bases and J dropped 2; count of bases not matched to a gene: 12. CDR3 in amino acids: CASTLFGQGKNYGYTF. The CDR3 coding sequence is TGTGCCAGCACCTTATTCGGACAGGGCAAAAACTATGGCTACACCTTC.

The rearrangement uses TRBV2 and TRBJ2-7; 10 nucleotides agree with TRBD2. J was trimmed by 5 bases and V by 7 bases; bases with no gene match: 8. The CDR3 runs 14 residues. Germline assignment: CDR1 SNHLY and CDR2 FYNNEI. The CDR3 region is CASNPGLASHEQYF. The CDR3, as DNA: TGTGCCAGCAACCCGGGACTAGCGTCCCACGAGCAGTACTTC. The variable domain in full, completed from reference TRBV2 and TRBJ2-7, reads EPEVTQTPSHQVTQMGQEVILRCVPISNHLYFYWYRQILGQKVEFLVSFYNNEISEKSEIFDDQFSVERPDGSNFTLKIRSTKLEDSAMYFCASNPGLASHEQYFGPGTRLTVT.

The chain links TRBV7-2 to TRBJ2-1; TRBD2 might be the D (7 bases). There are 17 residues in the CDR3. Trimming removed 0 bases at V and 4 bases at J, with 16 bases between. The germline V gene has CDR1 SGHTA and CDR2 FQGNSA. In nucleotides, the CDR3 is TGTGCCAGCAGCTTAGCGCCTTTAGGGGGGGGGTACAATGAGCAGTTCTTC. This codes for CASSLAPLGGGYNEQFF.

The chain links TRBV28 to TRBJ2-2; unclear D gene. Trimming took 7 bases from V and 6 from J, leaving 12 bases between them. CDR1 and CDR2 from the germline V gene are MDHEN and SYDVKM. The CDR3 runs to 13 residues. The CDR3 here is CASTRQRAGELFF. For the CDR3, the DNA is TGTGCCAGCACCAGACAAAGGGCCGGGGAGCTGTTTTTT.

This chain uses TRBV5-4 with TRBJ1-1, with 8 bases matching TRBD1. The CDR3 spans 15 residues. Germline CDR1 reads SGHNT; CDR2 reads YYREEE (reference sequence). V shed 4 bases and J 1 base; nucleotides not matched to a gene: 6. CDR3 in amino acids: CASSSRGTGNTEAFF. In DNA form, the CDR3 reads TGTGCCAGCAGCAGTAGGGGGACAGGGAACACTGAAGCTTTCTTT.

The genes are TRBV28 and TRBJ1-2, with a weak D call TRBD1 (5 bases). Trimming shortened V by 7 bases and J by 8 bases, and 14 bases separated the two germline ends. The CDR3 totals 12 residues. CDR1 MDHEN and CDR2 SYDVKM come from the germline V gene. The CDR3 loop is CASTSGGWGYTF. CDR3 bases: TGTGCCAGCACCTCCGGGGGGTGGGGCTACACCTTC.

The V and J genes are TRBV9 and TRBJ2-2; weak D call: TRBD2 (6 bases). Germline V lookup: CDR1 SGDLS, CDR2 YYNGEE. Trimming cost V 4 bases and J 3 bases, with 19 bases left between them. The CDR3 has 17 amino acids. DNA of the CDR3: TGTGCCAGCAGCCCGGAGGGGACGGTTGCCTACACCGGGGAGCTGTTTTTT. This translates into CASSPEGTVAYTGELFF.

The chain couples TRBV30 to TRBJ1-4, with TRBD1 identical over 12 bases. Germline loops: CDR1 GTSNPN, CDR2 SVGIG (reference sequence). The trim removed 5 bases at V and 7 bases at J, leaving 2 bases unmatched. The CDR3 is 13 residues long. The CDR3 DNA sequence: TGTGCCTGGGAGGGACAGGGGGCTGAAAAACTGTTTTTT. Amino acid sequence: CAWEGQGAEKLFF.

The chain couples TRBV7-9 to TRBJ2-5, with D possibly matching TRBD1 (6 bases). The germline V gene has CDR1 SEHNR and CDR2 FQNEAQ (reference sequence). The CDR3 sequence is 14 residues long. Between the trimmed V and J ends, which lost 5 bases and 3 bases, there was a span of 13 bases. Here the CDR3 reads CASSAPRTEETQYF. As DNA, the CDR3 is TGTGCCAGCAGCGCCCCCCGGACAGAAGAGACCCAGTACTTC. The variable domain in full, with the rest retrieved from reference TRBV7-9 and TRBJ2-5, is DTGVSQNPRHKITKRGQNVTFRCDPISEHNRLYWYRQTLGQGPEFLTYFQNEAQLEKSRLLSDRFSAERPKGSFSTLEIQRTEQGDSAMYLCASSAPRTEETQYFGPGTRLLVL.

In this sample, this clone turned up once. J is TRBJ1-5 and V is TRBV28; D is unresolved. From germline, CDR1 is MDHEN and CDR2 SYDVKM. Trimming cost V 7 bases and J 6 bases, with 19 bases left between them. The CDR3 spans 15 residues. The CDR3 coding sequence is TGTGCCAGCACCCTCGAAGCAGGAGGTGTTCAGCCCCAGCATTTT. It codes for CASTLEAGGVQPQHF.

The V gene is TRBV3-1 (or the pseudogene TRBV3-2), the J gene TRBJ2-4, with 10 bases lining up with TRBD1. The CDR3 totals 19 residues. V gave up 0 bases and J gave up 2 bases; unmatched junction bases: 10. Looked up from germline, CDR1 is LGHDT and CDR2 is YNNKEL (reference sequence). The CDR3, as DNA: TGTGCCAGCAGCCAAGATCGACAGGGGGCGACTAGATCCAAAAACATTCAGTACTTC. As protein: CASSQDRQGATRSKNIQYF.

This clone was seen more than once but under ten times. This sample includes further DNA sequences coding for the same CDR3. The chain links TRBV4-2 to TRBJ2-7; D remains ambiguous. The CDR3 has 12 amino acids. V gave up 1 base and J gave up 3 bases, with 4 bases separating them. The V gene's germline CDR1 is LGHNA and CDR2 YNFKEQ. The CDR3 DNA is TGTGCCAGCAGCCAAGGGGGCTACGAGCAGTACTTC. This translates into CASSQGGYEQYF.

This clone appeared a few times. V gene TRBV2 combines with J gene TRBJ2-2; D is possibly TRBD1 (5 bases). Trimming took off 7 bases at V and 5 bases at J, with 20 bases between the two ends. The CDR3 totals 16 residues. Germline CDR1 reads SNHLY; CDR2 reads FYNNEI. DNA of the CDR3: TGTGCCAGCATAGGGGCCCCAGTCCAATTTACCGGGGAGCTGTTTTTT. Its translation: CASIGAPVQFTGELFF.

The V and J genes are TRBV7-8 and TRBJ2-1, with 8 positions matching TRBD1. Losses at the gene ends were 8 bases for V and 12 bases for J; bases not matched to a gene: 18. This CDR3 is built from 15 residues. CDR1 SGHVS and CDR2 FQNEAQ come from the germline V gene. The CDR3 bases are TGTGCCAGCGCGTTGGGGCGGCAGGGGGCCCCCGCGCAGTTCTTC. Translation: CASALGRQGAPAQFF.

This rearrangement joins TRBV11-2 to TRBJ2-7, with unresolved D. CDR1 is SGHAT and CDR2 is FQNNGV in the germline V gene. Deletions cut 2 bases from V and 7 bases from J, with 24 bases between. The CDR3 totals 17 residues. DNA for the CDR3: TGTGCCAGCAGCTTAACCGGGCTTCGGGCCGCTCCTACGGAGCAGTACTTC. Its protein product is CASSLTGLRAAPTEQYF. Filled out from reference TRBV11-2 and TRBJ2-7, the complete variable domain reads EAGVAQSPRYKIIEKRQSVAFWCNPISGHATLYWYQQILGQGPKLLIQFQNNGVVDDSQLPKDRFSAERLKGVDSTLKIQPAKLEDSAVYLCASSLTGLRAAPTEQYFGPGTRLTVT.

This sequence joins TRBV27 and TRBJ1-4, with 8 bases that match TRBD1. Per the germline V gene, CDR1 is MNHEY and CDR2 is SMNVEV (reference sequence). V lost 6 bases to trimming and J lost 1 base; unmatched junction nucleotides: 7. The CDR3 is made up of 16 amino acids. The CDR3: CASRTGARRTNEKLFF. The CDR3 nucleotides read TGTGCCAGCAGGACAGGGGCCCGACGAACTAATGAAAAACTGTTTTTT.

Here the CDR3 DNA reads TGCGCCAGCAGCTTGACAGGCCATGGCGAAAAACTGTTTTTT. Protein: CASSLTGHGEKLFF. The rearrangement joins TRBV5-1 to TRBJ1-4; D may be TRBD1 (5 bases). V lost 1 base, J lost 8 bases, and 12 bases lay in between. The CDR3 runs to 14 residues. Germline V gene sequence: CDR1 SGHRS, CDR2 YFSETQ.